The clone carrying this TCR beta chain showed up many times. The antigen is undetermined. As the method for making TCR beta libraries, quantitative 5'-RACE with molecular barcodes was used. Via MiXCR, TCRdb re-called the 5' RACE reads, giving one row per CDR3 protein. The sample has about 300,000 distinct CDR3 sequences, around a tenth seen once. The data derive from a study of CD8 T cells in ankylosing spondylitis. Study results and limitations: In reactive arthritis synovial fluid and blood, some motif variants had been reported before. There was reportedly significant enrichment of clones that were disease-linked in matched ankylosing spondylitis synovial fluid. Typical of ankylosing spondylitis blood, it appeared, was a TCR beta motif of eight highly homologous variants.

Germline values: CDR1 SEHNR, CDR2 FQNEAQ (reference sequence). CDR3 length equals 15 residues. V dropped 1 base and J dropped 4; count of bases not matched to a gene: 6. This chain uses TRBV7-9 with TRBJ2-5; 7 bases are a match to TRBD2. Sequencing was carried out using blood, either unsorted or a sorted T cell fraction (not recorded which). This clonotype originated in a female donor with ankylosing spondylitis or in good health (not recorded which). The DNA of the CDR3 is TGTGCCAGCAGCTTAGGCGGGAGTATACGAGAGACCCAGTACTTC. Encoded protein: CASSLGGSIRETQYF.